The entry below describes one T cell receptor beta chain. Looked up from germline, CDR1 is SNHLY and CDR2 is FYNNEI. The CDR3 sequence is 14 residues long. Trimming removed 7 bases from V and 2 bases from J, with 15 bases in between. The source of the sample is a study of patients and donors after allogeneic stem cell transplantation. MiXCR was run by TCRdb on the RT-PCR reads, yielding one entry per CDR3 protein. This sample has 920,000 or so distinct CDR3 sequences; approximately 19% occur once, and the top ten carry under 6.5%. The rearrangement uses TRBV2 and TRBJ2-7; no definite D call. The sequenced sample was blood, either unsorted or a sorted T cell fraction (not recorded which). This TCR derives from a human donor who was either an allogeneic HSCT recipient or a stem cell or donor lymphocyte infusion donor (not recorded which). It is not recorded whose cells these are; they may come from a transplant donor. CDR3 residues: CASTLKTTTYEQYF. CDR3 sequence (DNA): TGTGCCAGCACCCTAAAGACAACCACCTACGAGCAGTACTTC.